This TCR beta chain appears in the sequencing data of a study of CD4 T cells in relation to SARS-CoV-2 and coronaviruses. The germline V gene encodes CDR1 SGHDN and CDR2 FVKESK. The CDR3 loop spans 14 amino acids. With V trimmed by 6 bases and J by 4 bases, 4 bases remained unmatched. Method: immunoSEQ multiplex PCR; TCRdb's copy keeps in-frame clones and lacks some. The sample lists tens of thousands of clones; approximately 85% were seen once. This chain links TRBV14 with TRBJ1-5, with TRBD1 matching over 9 bases. Specimen: memory CD4+ T cells from PBMCs. The receptor comes from an adult with COVID-19. The CDR3 sequence is CASSRTGANQPQHF. CDR3 sequence (DNA): TGTGCCAGCAGTAGGACAGGGGCAAATCAGCCCCAGCATTTT.